Sequencing of this T cell receptor beta chain was carried out in a study of T cells in Graves' hyperthyroidism and ophthalmopathy. CDR3 length: 19 amino acids. CDR1 is WSHSY, CDR2 SAAADI, per germline. RNA transcripts served as the template for amplifying TCR beta CDR3 regions. HTBI primers were the set used in a first-round RT-PCR of the TCR CDR3. TCRdb re-derived calls from the multiplex PCR reads in MiXCR, one entry per CDR3 protein. The sample lists around 700,000 distinct CDR3 sequences, about 19% occurring once. Hyperthyroidism patients were newly diagnosed, had disease duration under 2 months, and were aged 18 to 65 years. A remark on this clonotype: Mismatch with germline at one junction end may stem from a read error.

This TCR was recovered from a woman in her forties or fifties with Graves' hyperthyroidism that later progressed to Graves' ophthalmopathy. Specimen: blood. The gene calls are TRBV10-2 and TRBJ2-2; 7 positions match TRBD1. The CDR3 protein is CAGSEGAGGTLKYTGELFF. As DNA, the CDR3 is TGCGCCGGCAGTGAAGGGGCAGGGGGAACTCTTAAGTACACCGGGGAGCTGTTTTTT.